A selection of T cell receptor beta chains follows, all from one sample in a study of T cells in Graves' hyperthyroidism and ophthalmopathy. MiXCR was run by TCRdb on the multiplex PCR reads, yielding one entry per CDR3 protein. The table has roughly 24,000 distinct CDR3 sequences, around 40% seen once. The sequenced sample consisted of blood. The receptors come from a woman in her 30s with Graves' hyperthyroidism. The CDR3 runs from the conserved cysteine through the conserved F or W. Each record gives: D gene, V gene, J gene, clone size, CDR3 protein, CDR3 DNA. A D gene is named only where the DNA matches it firmly. A clone size is listed for some rows: how often the clone was seen (once, few, many), or a class if it is expanded.

d_gene: NA; v_gene: TRBV5-1; j_gene: TRBJ1-5; abundance: many; CDR3aa: CASSLVGDSNQPQHF; CDR3nt: TGCGCCAGCAGCTTGGTAGGGGACAGCAATCAGCCCCAGCATTTT
d_gene: TRBD1; v_gene: TRBV11-2; j_gene: TRBJ2-2; abundance: many; CDR3aa: CASSRDRGLTGELFF; CDR3nt: TGTGCCAGCAGCCGCGACAGGGGGCTTACCGGGGAGCTGTTTTTT
d_gene: NA; v_gene: TRBV12-3/TRBV12-4; j_gene: TRBJ2-7; abundance: NA; CDR3aa: CAISWTSGPSYEQYF; CDR3nt: TGTGCCATCAGTTGGACCAGCGGTCCCTCCTACGAGCAGTACTTC
d_gene: NA; v_gene: TRBV11-3; j_gene: TRBJ1-2; abundance: many; CDR3aa: CASSPTVWDGYTF; CDR3nt: TGTGCCAGCAGCCCGACAGTTTGGGATGGCTACACCTTC
d_gene: NA; v_gene: TRBV7-2; j_gene: TRBJ2-1; abundance: many; CDR3aa: CASSEGVDSYNEQFF; CDR3nt: TGTGCCAGCAGCGAGGGGGTTGACTCCTACAATGAGCAGTTCTTC
d_gene: TRBD2; v_gene: TRBV10-3; j_gene: TRBJ2-7; abundance: NA; CDR3aa: CAISEPMGSGRVDEQYF; CDR3nt: TGTGCCATCAGTGAGCCGATGGGGAGCGGGAGGGTTGACGAGCAGTACTTC
d_gene: NA; v_gene: TRBV12-3/TRBV12-4; j_gene: TRBJ1-1; abundance: NA; CDR3aa: CACSSVTEAFF; CDR3nt: TGTGCCTGCAGTTCCGTGACTGAAGCTTTCTTT
d_gene: NA; v_gene: TRBV19; j_gene: TRBJ1-6; abundance: NA; CDR3aa: CASSPLAGGSPLHF; CDR3nt: TGTGCCAGTAGTCCTTTAGCGGGAGGATCACCCCTCCACTTT
d_gene: TRBD1; v_gene: TRBV6-1; j_gene: TRBJ1-2; abundance: many; CDR3aa: CASRIRDRESYTF; CDR3nt: TGTGCCAGCAGAATCCGGGACAGGGAATCTTACACCTTC
d_gene: NA; v_gene: TRBV5-1; j_gene: TRBJ2-5; abundance: NA; CDR3aa: CASSLDGGSWAQYF; CDR3nt: TGCGCCAGCAGCTTGGACGGAGGGTCATGGGCCCAGTACTTC
d_gene: NA; v_gene: TRBV6-2/TRBV6-3; j_gene: TRBJ2-7; abundance: NA; CDR3aa: CASSYYGTFYEQYF; CDR3nt: TGTGCCAGCAGTTACTATGGGACGTTCTACGAGCAGTACTTC
d_gene: NA; v_gene: TRBV6-5; j_gene: TRBJ2-1; abundance: many; CDR3aa: CASSTPPTGVSYNEQFF; CDR3nt: TGTGCCAGCAGTACCCCGCCAACGGGAGTGTCCTACAATGAGCAGTTCTTC
d_gene: NA; v_gene: TRBV20-1; j_gene: TRBJ1-2; abundance: NA; CDR3aa: CSAQRTENYGYTF; CDR3nt: TGCAGTGCCCAACGGACCGAGAACTATGGCTACACCTTC
d_gene: TRBD1; v_gene: TRBV6-1; j_gene: TRBJ2-7; abundance: NA; CDR3aa: CASRGFGTGGHEQYF; CDR3nt: TGTGCCAGCAGGGGATTCGGGACAGGGGGCCACGAGCAGTACTTC
d_gene: TRBD1; v_gene: TRBV28; j_gene: TRBJ1-1; abundance: many; CDR3aa: CASSSGQGAPPEAFF; CDR3nt: TGTGCCAGCAGTTCTGGACAGGGGGCACCCCCTGAAGCTTTCTTT
d_gene: NA; v_gene: TRBV3-1; j_gene: TRBJ2-6; abundance: NA; CDR3aa: CASRFSSGANVLTF; CDR3nt: TGTGCTAGCCGGTTTTCCTCTGGGGCCAACGTCCTGACTTTC
d_gene: NA; v_gene: TRBV12-3/TRBV12-4; j_gene: TRBJ1-4; abundance: few; CDR3aa: CASSLTGANEKLFF; CDR3nt: TGTGCCAGCAGTTTGACCGGGGCTAATGAGAAACTGTTTTTT
d_gene: NA; v_gene: TRBV15; j_gene: TRBJ2-7; abundance: medium-sized; CDR3aa: CATSTRQSYEQYF; CDR3nt: TGTGCCACCAGCACTAGACAATCCTACGAGCAGTACTTC
d_gene: NA; v_gene: TRBV19; j_gene: TRBJ2-1; abundance: medium-sized; CDR3aa: CASRGLYYNEQFF; CDR3nt: TGTGCCAGCAGAGGACTGTACTACAATGAGCAGTTCTTC
d_gene: TRBD1; v_gene: TRBV20-1; j_gene: TRBJ1-2; abundance: NA; CDR3aa: CSALGQGYGYTF; CDR3nt: TGCAGTGCCCTAGGACAGGGCTATGGCTACACCTTC
d_gene: NA; v_gene: TRBV2; j_gene: TRBJ2-1; abundance: NA; CDR3aa: CASSEVGGASTIF; CDR3nt: TGTGCCAGCAGCGAGGTTGGAGGGGCCAGTACGATCTTC
d_gene: TRBD2; v_gene: TRBV9; j_gene: TRBJ2-7; abundance: medium-sized; CDR3aa: CASSERESYEQYF; CDR3nt: TGTGCCAGCAGCGAGCGGGAATCCTACGAGCAGTACTTC
d_gene: TRBD2; v_gene: TRBV9; j_gene: TRBJ2-3; abundance: many; CDR3aa: CASSPSGRGPDTQYF; CDR3nt: TGTGCCAGCAGCCCTAGCGGGAGAGGACCAGATACGCAGTATTTT
d_gene: TRBD2; v_gene: TRBV5-4; j_gene: TRBJ2-7; abundance: many; CDR3aa: CASSKREGLREQYF; CDR3nt: TGTGCCAGCAGCAAGCGGGAGGGCCTCCGCGAGCAGTACTTC
d_gene: TRBD2; v_gene: TRBV20-1; j_gene: TRBJ2-1; abundance: NA; CDR3aa: CSARDRLAAYNEQFF; CDR3nt: TGCAGTGCTAGAGATCGACTAGCGGCCTACAATGAGCAGTTCTTC
d_gene: TRBD2; v_gene: TRBV19; j_gene: TRBJ2-1; abundance: many; CDR3aa: CASSMETSAVSYNEQFF; CDR3nt: TGTGCCAGTAGTATGGAAACTAGCGCCGTATCCTACAATGAGCAGTTCTTC
d_gene: NA; v_gene: TRBV20-1; j_gene: TRBJ2-7; abundance: medium-sized; CDR3aa: CLPGPQYEQYF; CDR3nt: TGCCTACCGGGACCCCAATACGAGCAGTACTTC
d_gene: TRBD1; v_gene: TRBV27; j_gene: TRBJ2-3; abundance: many; CDR3aa: CASSEDRDTDTQYF; CDR3nt: TGTGCCAGCAGCGAAGACAGGGACACAGATACGCAGTATTTT
d_gene: NA; v_gene: TRBV27; j_gene: TRBJ1-4; abundance: many; CDR3aa: CASSSTGPTNEKLFF; CDR3nt: TGTGCCAGCAGTTCCACAGGGCCCACTAATGAAAAACTGTTTTTT
d_gene: TRBD1; v_gene: TRBV4-1; j_gene: TRBJ2-5; abundance: many; CDR3aa: CASSPEGQGRETQYF; CDR3nt: TGCGCCAGCAGCCCCGAGGGACAGGGGCGCGAGACCCAGTACTTC
d_gene: NA; v_gene: TRBV20-1; j_gene: TRBJ1-2; abundance: few; CDR3aa: CSASLTDSGYTF; CDR3nt: TGCAGTGCTAGTCTGACCGACAGTGGCTACACCTTC
d_gene: NA; v_gene: TRBV7-9; j_gene: TRBJ1-5; abundance: NA; CDR3aa: CASSLDGQLNQPQHF; CDR3nt: TGTGCCAGCAGCTTAGACGGTCAGTTAAATCAGCCCCAGCATTTT
d_gene: NA; v_gene: TRBV10-3; j_gene: TRBJ2-3; abundance: medium-sized; CDR3aa: CAISDPREDTQYF; CDR3nt: TGTGCCATCAGTGATCCTAGAGAAGATACGCAGTATTTT
d_gene: TRBD1; v_gene: TRBV12-3/TRBV12-4; j_gene: TRBJ1-2; abundance: many; CDR3aa: CASSLQGGYGYTF; CDR3nt: TGTGCCAGCAGTTTACAGGGGGGATATGGCTACACCTTC
d_gene: NA; v_gene: TRBV2; j_gene: TRBJ1-2; abundance: NA; CDR3aa: CASSDTGIYGYTF; CDR3nt: TGTGCCAGCAGTGATACAGGGATTTATGGCTACACCTTC
d_gene: NA; v_gene: TRBV7-6; j_gene: TRBJ2-7; abundance: NA; CDR3aa: CASSPGREQYF; CDR3nt: TGTGCCAGCAGCCCGGGACGTGAGCAGTACTTC
d_gene: TRBD2; v_gene: TRBV11-2; j_gene: TRBJ2-7; abundance: many; CDR3aa: CATRTSGSEQYF; CDR3nt: TGTGCCACCCGGACTAGCGGGAGTGAGCAGTACTTC
d_gene: NA; v_gene: TRBV7-9; j_gene: TRBJ1-1; abundance: NA; CDR3aa: CASSFYICSAGGITEAFF; CDR3nt: NA
d_gene: NA; v_gene: TRBV27; j_gene: TRBJ2-7; abundance: many; CDR3aa: CASSPTSLDSYEQYF; CDR3nt: TGTGCCAGCAGTCCAACTTCTCTAGATTCCTACGAGCAGTACTTC
d_gene: NA; v_gene: TRBV29-1; j_gene: TRBJ1-2; abundance: once; CDR3aa: CSVERSRGGDGYTF; CDR3nt: TGCAGCGTTGAAAGGAGTCGGGGGGGGGATGGCTACACCTTC
d_gene: TRBD1; v_gene: TRBV3-1; j_gene: TRBJ2-5; abundance: many; CDR3aa: CASSQDGTAEETQYF; CDR3nt: TGTGCCAGCAGCCAAGACGGGACAGCAGAAGAGACCCAGTACTTC
d_gene: NA; v_gene: TRBV29-1; j_gene: TRBJ2-7; abundance: medium-sized; CDR3aa: CSVEDLSVAYF; CDR3nt: TGCAGCGTTGAAGATCTTTCGGTAGCGTACTTC
d_gene: TRBD1; v_gene: TRBV19; j_gene: TRBJ1-5; abundance: many; CDR3aa: CASSSPGTGLNQPQHF; CDR3nt: TGTGCCAGTAGTAGCCCCGGGACAGGGCTAAATCAGCCCCAGCATTTT
d_gene: NA; v_gene: TRBV7-9; j_gene: TRBJ1-1; abundance: NA; CDR3aa: CASSPGGGGTEAFF; CDR3nt: TGTGCCAGCAGCCCCGGGGGGGGCGGCACTGAAGCTTTCTTT
d_gene: NA; v_gene: TRBV24-1; j_gene: TRBJ2-3; abundance: NA; CDR3aa: CATTGTNTDTQYF; CDR3nt: TGTGCCACCACAGGGACAAACACAGATACGCAGTATTTT
d_gene: TRBD1; v_gene: TRBV11-2; j_gene: TRBJ1-4; abundance: NA; CDR3aa: CASSSWKDREREEKLFF; CDR3nt: TGTGCCAGCAGCTCGTGGAAGGACAGGGAGCGGGAAGAAAAACTGTTTTTT
d_gene: NA; v_gene: TRBV4-1; j_gene: TRBJ1-1; abundance: NA; CDR3aa: CASSHGVAGGTEALF; CDR3nt: NA
d_gene: NA; v_gene: TRBV7-9; j_gene: TRBJ2-7; abundance: many; CDR3aa: CASSLEGGRGYEQYF; CDR3nt: TGTGCCAGCAGCTTAGAAGGGGGCCGGGGGTACGAGCAGTACTTC
d_gene: NA; v_gene: TRBV15; j_gene: TRBJ1-1; abundance: NA; CDR3aa: CATSRDPPGSSEAFF; CDR3nt: TGTGCCACCAGCAGAGATCCGCCAGGCTCCTCTGAAGCTTTCTTT
d_gene: NA; v_gene: TRBV12-3/TRBV12-4; j_gene: TRBJ2-7; abundance: many; CDR3aa: CASSLVPGSYEQYF; CDR3nt: TGTGCCAGCAGTTTAGTTCCGGGTTCCTACGAGCAGTACTTC
d_gene: NA; v_gene: TRBV19; j_gene: TRBJ2-1; abundance: medium-sized; CDR3aa: CASGGYTYNEQFF; CDR3nt: TGTGCCAGTGGGGGCTATACATACAATGAGCAGTTCTTC
d_gene: NA; v_gene: TRBV11-2; j_gene: TRBJ1-1; abundance: many; CDR3aa: CASSSGKGARTNTEAFF; CDR3nt: TGTGCCAGCAGCTCGGGGAAAGGGGCCAGGACGAACACTGAAGCTTTCTTT
d_gene: TRBD2; v_gene: TRBV20-1; j_gene: TRBJ2-1; abundance: once; CDR3aa: CSASQPSGGSSYNEQFF; CDR3nt: TGCAGTGCTTCACAGCCCAGCGGGGGTAGCTCCTACAATGAGCAGTTCTTC
d_gene: TRBD2; v_gene: TRBV6-5; j_gene: TRBJ2-2; abundance: many; CDR3aa: CASSGTSGRKTGELFF; CDR3nt: TGTGCCAGCAGCGGGACTAGCGGGAGAAAAACCGGGGAGCTGTTTTTT
d_gene: NA; v_gene: TRBV12-3/TRBV12-4; j_gene: TRBJ1-1; abundance: many; CDR3aa: CASRYGPGTEAFF; CDR3nt: TGTGCCAGCAGATACGGGCCGGGGACTGAAGCTTTCTTT
d_gene: NA; v_gene: TRBV7-7; j_gene: TRBJ2-3; abundance: many; CDR3aa: CASSLEGGGPDTQYF; CDR3nt: TGTGCTAGCAGCTTAGAGGGGGGAGGCCCAGATACGCAGTATTTT
d_gene: TRBD2; v_gene: TRBV20-1; j_gene: TRBJ2-7; abundance: NA; CDR3aa: CSATPAGGSWYEQYF; CDR3nt: TGCAGTGCTACACCCGCGGGGGGGAGTTGGTACGAGCAGTACTTC